This entry describes one TCR beta chain. Methods used by the authors: Estimation of nucleated cell counts relied on the amplification of reference gene primers. Sequencing was performed with immunoSEQ multiplex PCR; in TCRdb, only in-frame clones are kept and a portion is missing. That table supplies the V and J calls and clone size; D and trimming were determined from the DNA. The table records tens of thousands of clones, less than 90% of them present only once. Per germline, CDR1 SEHNR and CDR2 FQNEAQ (reference sequence). The germline V and J ends were trimmed by 3 bases and 4 bases, with 6 bases remaining between them. The CDR3 covers 13 residues. The data stem from a study of blood T cell repertoires in COVID-19. Study context: Samples of COVID-19 (acute and convalescent) were obtained from the United States, Italy and Spain.

The chain combines TRBV7-9 with TRBJ2-2, with D perhaps matching TRBD2 (5 bases). Specimen: peripheral blood. The sequence was obtained from a man in his 60s with active COVID-19. The DNA of the CDR3 is TGTGCCAGCAGCTTCCTAGCCACCGGGGAGCTGTTTTTT. This gives the protein CASSFLATGELFF.